A single sample gave rise to the 6 T cell receptor beta chains below, sequenced in a study of Graves' ophthalmopathy and Graves' hyperthyroidism. RNA transcripts provided the template for amplifying TCR beta CDR3 regions. HTBI primers primed a first-round RT-PCR, and a second-round multiplex PCR followed. TCRdb analysed the multiplex PCR reads with MiXCR anew, one entry per CDR3 protein. The data contain around 1,200,000 distinct CDR3 sequences, 36% of them singletons. The sequenced material came from peripheral blood or thyroid tissue (not recorded which). Receptor source: an adult man with Graves' hyperthyroidism.

The J gene is TRBJ2-2, the V gene TRBV5-1, with 7 bases fitting TRBD1. The junction had 3 bases not matched to a gene; V was cut back by 4 bases and J by 3 bases. The CDR3 is 14 residues long. Germline assignment: CDR1 SGHRS and CDR2 YFSETQ. This chain's CDR3 is CASSGTADTGELFF. DNA for the CDR3: TGCGCCAGCAGCGGGACAGCAGACACCGGGGAGCTGTTTTTT.

This clonotype was detected only a few times. V gene TRBV9 combines with J gene TRBJ2-7; 13 bases are shared with TRBD2. The CDR3 covers 14 residues. The V segment lost 0 bases and the J segment 7 bases; nucleotides outside the gene matches: 1. CDR1 is SGDLS, CDR2 YYNGEE, per germline. The CDR3 bases are TGTGCCAGCAGCGTAGAGGGACTAGCGGGAGAGCAGTACTTC. This translates into CASSVEGLAGEQYF.

J is TRBJ2-5 and V is TRBV27; 10 bases are a match to TRBD1. V was clipped by 6 bases and J by 2 bases; unmatched bases: 6. From germline, CDR1 is MNHEY and CDR2 SMNVEV (reference sequence). The CDR3 extends over 15 amino acids. The CDR3 here is CASRTTGGNQETQYF. The CDR3 DNA sequence: TGTGCCAGCAGGACGACAGGGGGCAATCAAGAGACCCAGTACTTC.

On this clonotype itself: A read error is likely, as this CDR3 ends without the conserved phenylalanine or tryptophan. It is unclear where the CDR3 begins or ends on the DNA, so no DNA is shown, and the CDR3 is as TCRdb lists it. The gene calls are TRBV20-1 and TRBJ1-6; the table's D call of TRBD1 was not tested on the DNA. CDR1 is DFQATT, CDR2 SNEGSKA, per germline (reference sequence). The CDR3 spans 11 amino acids, including both terminal residues. The CDR3 loop is CSARKGTGPNY.

On this clonotype itself: Mismatch with germline at one junction end may stem from a read error. The rearrangement uses TRBV10-2 and TRBJ1-1; unclear D gene. This CDR3 region has 16 residues. CDR1 and CDR2 (germline): WSHSY, SAAADI. For the CDR3, the DNA is TGTGCCAGCAGTTACGGCCGGCGGGGTCCGGGGACTGAAGCTTTCTTT. Its protein is CASSYGRRGPGTEAFF.

This clonotype was seen repeatedly, ten times or more. The rearrangement links TRBV19 to TRBJ1-5, with D unclear. The CDR3 has 15 amino acids. Trimming took off 5 bases at V and 0 bases at J, with 11 bases between the two ends. Germline assignment: CDR1 LNHDA and CDR2 SQIVND (reference sequence). CDR3 region: CASSPRINSNQPQHF. The CDR3 DNA is TGTGCCAGTAGTCCACGAATTAATAGCAATCAGCCCCAGCATTTT. Drawing the rest from reference TRBV19 and TRBJ1-5, the complete variable domain is DGGITQSPKYLFRKEGQNVTLSCEQNLNHDAMYWYRQDPGQGLRLIYYSQIVNDFQKGDIAEGYSVSREKKESFPLTVTSAQKNPTAFYLCASSPRINSNQPQHFGDGTRLSIL.